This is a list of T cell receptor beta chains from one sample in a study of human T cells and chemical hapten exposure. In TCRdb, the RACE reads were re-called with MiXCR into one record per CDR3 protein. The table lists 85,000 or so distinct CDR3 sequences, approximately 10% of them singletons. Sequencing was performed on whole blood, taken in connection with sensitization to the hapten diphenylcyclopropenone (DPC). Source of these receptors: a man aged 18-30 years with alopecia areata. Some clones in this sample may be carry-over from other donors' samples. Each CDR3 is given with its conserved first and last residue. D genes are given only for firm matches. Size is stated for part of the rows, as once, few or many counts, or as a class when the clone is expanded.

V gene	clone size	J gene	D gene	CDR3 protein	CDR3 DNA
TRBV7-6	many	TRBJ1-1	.	CASSLSPDRKNTEAFF	TGTGCCAGCAGCTTAAGTCCGGACCGGAAGAACACTGAAGCTTTCTTT
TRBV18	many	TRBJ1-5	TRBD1	CASSLEDRGPQHF	TGTGCCAGCTCACTCGAGGACAGGGGGCCCCAGCATTTT
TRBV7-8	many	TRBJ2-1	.	CASSLRTTKPPNEQFF	TGTGCCAGCAGCTTAAGGACGACCAAGCCTCCCAATGAGCAGTTCTTC
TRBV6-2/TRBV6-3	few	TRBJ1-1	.	CASIWGGSTEAFF	TGTGCCAGCATCTGGGGAGGGAGCACTGAAGCTTTCTTT
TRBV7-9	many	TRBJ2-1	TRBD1	CASSPVGGRYNEQFF	TGTGCCAGCAGCCCAGTAGGGGGCAGGTACAATGAGCAGTTCTTC
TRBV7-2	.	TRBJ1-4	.	CASSLRQGSNEKLFF	TGTGCCAGCAGCTTAAGGCAGGGCTCTAATGAAAAACTGTTTTTT
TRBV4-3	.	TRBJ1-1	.	CASSQRGGHRFLAFF	TGCGCCAGCAGCCAAAGAGGGGGGCACCGTTTCCTGGCTTTCTTT
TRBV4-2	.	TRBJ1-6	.	CASSQGLLLSSPLHF	TGTGCCAGCAGCCAAGGTCTCCTTCTTAGTTCACCCCTCCACTTT
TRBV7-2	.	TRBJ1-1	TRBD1	CACSRDRDSAFVAEAFF	TGTGCCTGCAGCAGAGATCGGGACAGTGCCTTCGTAGCTGAAGCTTTCTTT
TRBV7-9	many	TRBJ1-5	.	CASSQNRESSNQPQHF	TGTGCCAGCAGCCAAAACAGGGAATCGAGCAATCAGCCCCAGCATTTT
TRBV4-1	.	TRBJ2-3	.	CASRPTGTDTQYF	TGCGCCAGCCGCCCGACCGGCACAGATACGCAGTATTTT
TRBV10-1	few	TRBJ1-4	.	CASSGSIPSEKLFF	TGCGCCAGCAGTGGTTCAATACCAAGTGAAAAACTGTTTTTT
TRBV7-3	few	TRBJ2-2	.	CASRPGAYTGELFF	TGTGCCAGCAGGCCCGGGGCCTACACCGGGGAGCTGTTTTTT
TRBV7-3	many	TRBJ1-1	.	CASSLRSENTEAFF	TGTGCCAGCAGCTTACGGTCGGAGAACACTGAAGCTTTCTTT
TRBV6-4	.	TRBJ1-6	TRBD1	CASSDGYRGVSPLHF	TGTGCCAGCAGTGACGGCTACAGGGGCGTTTCACCCCTCCACTTT
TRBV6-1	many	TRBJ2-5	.	CASSEMRGSQETQYF	TGTGCCAGCAGTGAAATGAGGGGCTCCCAAGAGACCCAGTACTTC
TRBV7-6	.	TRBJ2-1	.	CASSLELPYNEQFF	TGTGCCAGCAGCTTAGAGCTCCCGTACAATGAGCAGTTCTTC
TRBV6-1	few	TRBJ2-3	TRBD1	CASSLTPGQRGDTQYF	TGTGCCAGCAGTTTGACTCCGGGACAGAGGGGAGATACGCAGTATTTT
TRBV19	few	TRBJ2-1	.	CASTSGTRNEQFF	TGTGCCAGTACGTCAGGCACCCGCAATGAGCAGTTCTTC
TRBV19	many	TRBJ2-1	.	CASSTSPANYNEQFF	TGTGCCAGTAGTACTAGTCCCGCTAACTACAATGAGCAGTTCTTC
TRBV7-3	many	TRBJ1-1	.	CASSSSGTGVTEAFF	TGTGCCAGCAGCTCATCCGGGACGGGAGTTACTGAAGCTTTCTTT
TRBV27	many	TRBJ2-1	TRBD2	CASSLFSGGVHEQFF	TGTGCCAGCAGTTTATTTAGCGGGGGGGTGCATGAGCAGTTCTTC
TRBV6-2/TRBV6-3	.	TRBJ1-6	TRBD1	CASHGTGVLTLHF	TGTGCCAGCCACGGGACAGGGGTTCTCACCCTCCACTTT
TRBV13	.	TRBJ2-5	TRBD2	CASSPRTSGGPETQYF	TGTGCCAGCAGCCCAAGGACTAGCGGGGGGCCAGAGACCCAGTACTTC
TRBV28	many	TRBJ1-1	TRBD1	CASSLDLRQGILDTEAFF	TGTGCCAGCAGTTTGGATCTAAGACAGGGGATTTTGGACACTGAAGCTTTCTTT
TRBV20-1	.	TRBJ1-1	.	CSARGTGITEAFF	TGCAGTGCTAGAGGAACAGGGATAACTGAAGCTTTCTTT
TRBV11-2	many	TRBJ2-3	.	CASSPPSEGLYTQYF	TGTGCCAGCAGCCCGCCTTCTGAGGGGCTATATACGCAGTATTTT
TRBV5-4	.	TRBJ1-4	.	CASSTGTVAKLFF	TGTGCCAGCAGCACCGGGACGGTAGCAAAACTGTTTTTT
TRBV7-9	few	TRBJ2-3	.	CASSKRNTDTQYF	TGTGCCAGCAGCAAAAGAAACACAGATACGCAGTATTTT
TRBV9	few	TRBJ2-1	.	CASSTWAGPWLVF	TGTGCCAGCAGCACCTGGGCAGGCCCCTGGTTGGTCTTC
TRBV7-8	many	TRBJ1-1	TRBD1	CASSLPQGVNTEAFF	TGTGCCAGCAGCTTACCACAGGGGGTGAACACTGAAGCTTTCTTT
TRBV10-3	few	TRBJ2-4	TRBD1	CAISPGTGENIQYF	TGTGCCATCAGTCCTGGGACAGGAGAAAACATTCAGTACTTC
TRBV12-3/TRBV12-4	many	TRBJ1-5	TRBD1	CASSDGTDNQPQHF	TGTGCCAGCAGTGATGGGACAGACAATCAGCCCCAGCATTTT
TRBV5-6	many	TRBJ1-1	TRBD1	CASSQGQGLNTEAFF	TGTGCCAGCAGCCAGGGACAGGGGTTGAACACTGAAGCTTTCTTT
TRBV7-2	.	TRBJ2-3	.	CASSLGNGAYTQYF	TGTGCCAGCAGCTTAGGAAACGGGGCCTATACGCAGTATTTT
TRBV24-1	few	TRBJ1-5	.	CATSAGGPGQPQHF	TGTGCCACCAGTGCCGGGGGGCCTGGTCAGCCCCAGCATTTT
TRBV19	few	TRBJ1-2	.	CASTPVRDTYNYGYTF	TGTGCCAGTACCCCCGTCCGGGACACTTATAACTATGGCTACACCTTC
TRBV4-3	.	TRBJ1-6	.	CASSQESGREVSPLHF	TGCGCCAGCAGCCAAGAGTCGGGCAGGGAGGTATCACCCCTCCACTTT
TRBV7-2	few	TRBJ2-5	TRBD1	CASSIPTGSQETQYF	TGTGCCAGCAGCATCCCGACAGGGAGCCAAGAGACCCAGTACTTC
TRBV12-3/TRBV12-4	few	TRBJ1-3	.	CASSQSGLISGNTIYF	TGTGCCAGCAGCCAATCGGGACTCATCTCTGGAAACACCATATATTTT
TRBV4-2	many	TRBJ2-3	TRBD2	CASSQDPGGAPDTQYF	TGTGCCAGCAGCCAAGACCCCGGGGGGGCCCCAGATACGCAGTATTTT
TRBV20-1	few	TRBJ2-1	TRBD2	CSATGTSGGPSNEQFF	TGCAGTGCTACCGGGACTAGCGGGGGCCCCTCCAATGAGCAGTTCTTC
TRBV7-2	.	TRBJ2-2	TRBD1	CASSSGQANTGELFF	TGTGCCAGCAGCAGTGGACAGGCGAACACCGGGGAGCTGTTTTTT
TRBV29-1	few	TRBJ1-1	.	CSVEAGGRTEAFF	TGCAGCGTTGAGGCAGGAGGCCGCACTGAAGCTTTCTTT
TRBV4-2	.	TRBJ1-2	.	CASSQTGAGVYGYTF	TGTGCCAGCAGCCAGACCGGGGCCGGGGTCTATGGCTACACCTTC
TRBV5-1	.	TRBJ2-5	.	CASSLGFAGQETQYF	TGCGCCAGCAGCTTGGGGTTCGCGGGACAAGAGACCCAGTACTTC
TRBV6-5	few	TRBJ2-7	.	CASSLHRDSYEQYF	TGTGCCAGCAGTTTACACAGGGATTCCTACGAGCAGTACTTC
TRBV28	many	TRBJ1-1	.	CASSLEGLDTEAFF	TGTGCCAGCAGTTTGGAGGGGTTGGACACTGAAGCTTTCTTT
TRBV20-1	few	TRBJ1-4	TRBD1	CSAPGQGVINEKLFF	TGCAGTGCTCCGGGACAGGGGGTCATCAATGAAAAACTGTTTTTT
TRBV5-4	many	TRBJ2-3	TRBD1	CASSLAGTGVNTQYF	TGTGCCAGCAGCTTGGCCGGGACAGGGGTAAATACGCAGTATTTT
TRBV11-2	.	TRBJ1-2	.	CASSPGSGPHVYTF	TGTGCCAGCAGCCCCGGGAGCGGCCCCCATGTCTACACCTTC
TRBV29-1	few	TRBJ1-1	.	CSTERGTEAFF	TGCAGCACCGAGAGAGGCACTGAAGCTTTCTTT
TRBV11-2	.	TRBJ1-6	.	CASSLGLGNSPLHF	TGTGCCAGCAGCTTAGGGCTAGGTAATTCACCCCTCCACTTT
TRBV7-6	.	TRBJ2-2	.	CASSLSSAGTGELFF	TGTGCCAGCAGCTTAAGTTCTGCCGGGACCGGGGAGCTGTTTTTT
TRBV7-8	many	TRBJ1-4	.	CASRLDTRGEKLFF	TGTGCCAGCAGACTGGACACGAGGGGCGAAAAACTGTTTTTT
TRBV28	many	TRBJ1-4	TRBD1	CASSAGGGVNEKLFF	TGTGCCAGCAGCGCAGGGGGGGGTGTCAATGAAAAACTGTTTTTT
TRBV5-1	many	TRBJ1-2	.	CASSLAGFSGYTF	TGCGCCAGCAGCTTGGCGGGGTTTAGTGGCTACACCTTC
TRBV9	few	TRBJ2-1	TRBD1	CASSGKGAATNEQFF	TGTGCCAGCAGCGGAAAGGGGGCGGCCACCAATGAGCAGTTCTTC
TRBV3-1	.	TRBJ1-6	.	CASSQGSRPPLHF	TGTGCCAGCAGCCAAGGGTCGCGGCCACCCCTCCACTTT
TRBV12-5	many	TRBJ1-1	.	CASGMEGFMNTEAFF	TGTGCTAGTGGAATGGAAGGGTTCATGAACACTGAAGCTTTCTTT